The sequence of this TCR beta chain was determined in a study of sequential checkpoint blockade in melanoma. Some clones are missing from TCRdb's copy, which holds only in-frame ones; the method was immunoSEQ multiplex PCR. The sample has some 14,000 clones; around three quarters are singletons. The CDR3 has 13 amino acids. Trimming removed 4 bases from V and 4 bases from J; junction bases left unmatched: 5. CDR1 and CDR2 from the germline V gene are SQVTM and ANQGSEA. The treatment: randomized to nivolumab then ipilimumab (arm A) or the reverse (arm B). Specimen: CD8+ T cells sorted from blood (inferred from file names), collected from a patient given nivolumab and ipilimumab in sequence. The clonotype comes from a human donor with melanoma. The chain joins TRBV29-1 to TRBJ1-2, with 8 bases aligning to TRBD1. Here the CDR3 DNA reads TGCAGCGTTGTCGGACAGGGCCCCTATGGCTACACCTTC. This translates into CSVVGQGPYGYTF.